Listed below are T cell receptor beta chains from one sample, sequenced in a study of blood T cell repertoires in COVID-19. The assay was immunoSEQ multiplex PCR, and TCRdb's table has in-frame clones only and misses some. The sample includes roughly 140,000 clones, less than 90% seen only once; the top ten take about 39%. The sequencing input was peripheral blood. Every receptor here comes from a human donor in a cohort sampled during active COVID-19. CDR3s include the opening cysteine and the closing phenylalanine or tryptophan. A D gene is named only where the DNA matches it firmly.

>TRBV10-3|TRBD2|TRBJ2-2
CATSSAGANTGELFF
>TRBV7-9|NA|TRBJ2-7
CASSPWDTSYEQYF
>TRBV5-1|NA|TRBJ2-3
CASSLDRGSTDTQYF
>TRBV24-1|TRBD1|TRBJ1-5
CATSQGGNQPQHF
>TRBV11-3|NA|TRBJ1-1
CASSLAGRMNTEAFF
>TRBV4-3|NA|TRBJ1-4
CASSQDLPNEKLFF
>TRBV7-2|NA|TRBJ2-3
CASSPMGRTDTQYF
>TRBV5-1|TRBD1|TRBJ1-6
CASSTGTGNSPLHF
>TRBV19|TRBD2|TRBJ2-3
CASSIWVRLAGVTDTQYF
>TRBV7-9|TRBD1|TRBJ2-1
CASSPPGGEYNEQFF
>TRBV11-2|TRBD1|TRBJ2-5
CASSWDSRETQYF
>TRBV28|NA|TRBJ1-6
CASRLPGPPSPLHF
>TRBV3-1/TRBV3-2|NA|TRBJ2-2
CARRQFGELFF
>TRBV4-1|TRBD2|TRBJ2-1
CASSLGLARWDEQFF
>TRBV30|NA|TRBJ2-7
CAWSGEGYEQYF
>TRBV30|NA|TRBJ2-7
CAWSVSGGTGEQYF
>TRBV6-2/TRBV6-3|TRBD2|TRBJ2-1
CASSYRLAGNRGQFF
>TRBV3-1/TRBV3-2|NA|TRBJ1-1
CASSQVRLGGRGTEAFF
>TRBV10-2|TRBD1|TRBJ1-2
CATARDSYGYTF
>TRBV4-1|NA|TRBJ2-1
CASSQDRGSTYNEQFF
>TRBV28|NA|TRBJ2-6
CASSLIRGSGANVLTF
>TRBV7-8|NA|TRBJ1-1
CASSLVGGGTEAFF
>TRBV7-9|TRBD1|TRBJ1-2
CASSRGQDHGYTF
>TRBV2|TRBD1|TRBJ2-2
CASRPQGAGTGELFF
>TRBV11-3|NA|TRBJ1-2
CASSLTPRRTDYGYTF